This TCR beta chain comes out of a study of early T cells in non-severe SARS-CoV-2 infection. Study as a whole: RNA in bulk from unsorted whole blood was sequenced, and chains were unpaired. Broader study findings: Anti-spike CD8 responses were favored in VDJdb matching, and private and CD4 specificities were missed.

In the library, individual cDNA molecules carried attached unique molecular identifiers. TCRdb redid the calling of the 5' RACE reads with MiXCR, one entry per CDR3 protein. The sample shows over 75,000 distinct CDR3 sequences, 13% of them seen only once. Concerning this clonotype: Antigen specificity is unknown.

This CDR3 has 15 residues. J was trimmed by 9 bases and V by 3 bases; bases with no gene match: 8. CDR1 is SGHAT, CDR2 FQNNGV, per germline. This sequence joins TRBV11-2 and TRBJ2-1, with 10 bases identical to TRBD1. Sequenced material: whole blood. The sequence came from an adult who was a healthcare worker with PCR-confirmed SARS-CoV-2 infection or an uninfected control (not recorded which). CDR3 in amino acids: CASSFGDRGRTEQFF. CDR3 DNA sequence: TGTGCCAGCAGCTTTGGAGACAGGGGGCGAACTGAGCAGTTCTTC.